The subject of this entry is one T cell receptor (beta chain). The data originate from a study of blood T cell repertoires in COVID-19. The protocol was immunoSEQ multiplex PCR, while the TCRdb copy is restricted to in-frame clones and leaves out a portion. This sample carries approximately 160,000 clones, around 80% of them seen once, and the ten largest clones take less than 3.5%. The CDR3 is made up of 14 amino acids. Trimming stripped 0 bases from V and 5 bases from J, with 5 bases between. The V gene's germline CDR1 is WNHNN and CDR2 SYGVQD (reference sequence). Sequenced material: peripheral blood. V usage is TRBV10-1 and J usage is TRBJ1-6; unclear D gene. The source is an older woman with acute or convalescent COVID-19. The CDR3: CASSESSNNSPLHF. CDR3 nucleotides: TGCGCCAGCAGTGAGTCGTCTAATAATTCACCCCTCCACTTT.